This T cell receptor (beta chain) was recovered during a study of blood T cell repertoires in COVID-19 (TCRdb year 2020). With respect to the entire study: The collaborator samples originated in the United States, Italy and Spain and spanned the acute and convalescent phases of COVID-19. The prospective study material was composed of cDNA or gDNA derived from T cells, B-cell-depleted T cells, or PBMCs. Subjects who had been exposed to COVID-19, were actively infected with it, or had recovered from it provided the deeply sampled blood TCRbeta repertoires that made up the dataset. The repertoires were made available in a free public database intended to serve as a resource for research on the immune response to SARS-CoV-2. The samples were drawn from two sources: the first 160 participants of the ongoing ImmuneRACE study, and fewer than 1,500 subjects contributed by 6 global collaborators. Sample metadata almost always included a de-identified subject ID, COVID-19 status, age in years and sex. HLA class I and class II types, where available, came from metadata supplied by the sample provider rather than from assay-based typing. Broader findings and caveats from the paper: How much clinical and demographic metadata was included differed by source and by participant, and the metadata was provided uncurated.

Each collaborating institution followed its own protocols to collect whole blood in K2EDTA tubes. For TCRbeta analysis, collaborator samples were shipped as frozen whole blood, as isolated PBMCs, or as DNA extracted from either sample type. The CDR3 starts with the cysteine, ends with the phenylalanine, and has 16 residues. The DNA shown is the 48-base CDR3, in frame from base 1. Trimming accounts for 5 bases at V and 4 bases at J, while the number of junction bases matched to no gene is 8. CDR1 LGHNA and CDR2 YSLEER were looked up in the germline V gene. The immunoSEQ Assay, a bias-controlled multiplex PCR, was used to amplify TCRbeta CDR3 regions from genomic DNA. As for the original processing: The number of nucleated cells in each sample was estimated by amplification of reference gene primers within the assay. To quantify the absolute abundance of each unique TCRbeta CDR3 rearrangement, sequence reads were collapsed and filtered. For each sample, productive Simpson clonality was calculated as the square root of Simpson's diversity index across productive rearrangements. This is the immuneACCESS table as TCRdb keeps it, with only in-frame sequences that have V and J called. A part of the clones is gone; compared with another copy, unresolved V genes explain less than half, and the rest is unexplained. V and J calls plus clone size are reproduced from that table; the DNA served to infer D and trimming. This sample has 120,000 or so clones in its table, and 82% of those were observed once. Jointly, the top ten make up 3.5% to 5.5% of the sample.

Concerning this clone itself: Which antigen it targets is not known. No base quality values were provided; no much bigger clone lies one nucleotide off.

The receptor's source is a woman in her 70s with acute or convalescent COVID-19. The material sequenced was peripheral blood. The V gene is TRBV4-3 and the J gene is TRBJ2-6; 7 central bases correspond to TRBD2. The bases read TGCGCCAGCAGCGGGGACTACACTGGGGGGGCCAACGTCCTGACTTTC. Translated, this gives CASSGDYTGGANVLTF.